The 12 T cell receptor beta chains below come from one sample, sequenced in a study of cytomegalovirus exposure and HLA in healthy donors. The primer mix had 60 Vbeta and 13 Jbeta primers. This table comes from immunoSEQ multiplex PCR, and its TCRdb copy is limited to in-frame clones, with some not included. The sample carries approximately 200,000 clones, 65% to 85% recorded once. Sequencing was carried out using PBMCs. The receptors were gathered from a woman between 18 and 29 years old in good health and CMV-seronegative.

The rearrangement uses TRBV5-3 and TRBJ2-3, with 7 bases matching TRBD1. TRBV5-3 is noted as an ORF with a role that remains uncertain. This CDR3 is built from 19 residues. With V trimmed by 2 bases and J by 1 base, 16 bases remained unmatched. In DNA, the CDR3 is TGTGCCAGAAGCTTAAGGTCTCGGGACAGCAGAAGGGGCACAGATACGCAGTATTTT. Translating it yields CARSLRSRDSRRGTDTQYF.

This sequence joins TRBV30 and TRBJ1-5, with unresolved D. The germline V gene encodes CDR1 GTSNPN and CDR2 SVGIG (reference sequence). V lost 5 bases and J 4 bases, leaving 15 bases between the germline ends. The CDR3 has 14 residues. The DNA of the CDR3 is TGTGCCTGGCCCCCCAGGATACCTAATCAGCCCCAGCATTTT. Translated, it gives CAWPPRIPNQPQHF.

Concerning this clone: The germline gene is not matched at one end of the junction; a read error may be the cause. The V call is TRBV7-9, the J call TRBJ1-1; no reliable D call. The length of the CDR3 is 15 residues. Germline CDR1 is SEHNR and CDR2 is FQNEAQ (reference sequence). The CDR3 here is CSSSLDEFTNTEAFF. The CDR3 region has the DNA TGTTCCAGCAGCTTAGATGAGTTCACCAACACTGAAGCTTTCTTT.

This chain joins TRBV4-2 and TRBJ2-7, with TRBD1 identical over 9 bases. This CDR3 spans 17 amino acids. Germline CDR1 reads LGHNA; CDR2 reads YNFKEQ. Trimming removed 4 bases from V and 2 bases from J; junction bases left unmatched: 12. The chain's CDR3 is CASSRPDGTGLTYEQYF. The DNA for the CDR3 is TGTGCCAGCAGCCGGCCAGACGGGACAGGGTTAACCTACGAGCAGTACTTC.

This clone was counted once. The chain combines TRBV5-1 with TRBJ2-1, with TRBD2 matching over 14 bases. There are 14 residues in the CDR3. Germline assignment: CDR1 SGHRS and CDR2 YFSETQ. The trim removed 7 bases at V and 7 bases at J, leaving 4 bases unmatched. This chain's CDR3 is CASVGTSGSNEQFF. CDR3 DNA: TGCGCCAGCGTCGGGACTAGCGGGAGTAATGAGCAGTTCTTC.

V gene TRBV28 combines with J gene TRBJ2-1; 13 nucleotides line up with TRBD2. The CDR3 runs to 18 residues. Germline lookup yields CDR1 MDHEN and CDR2 SYDVKM. V was pared by 4 bases and J by 6 bases, with 12 bases of the junction left unmatched. This chain's CDR3 is CASSSFGTSGNPLNEQFF. CDR3 DNA sequence: TGTGCCAGCAGTTCCTTCGGGACTAGCGGGAACCCTCTCAATGAGCAGTTCTTC. Combining the CDR3 with reference TRBV28 and TRBJ2-1 gives the whole variable domain DVKVTQSSRYLVKRTGEKVFLECVQDMDHENMFWYRQDPGLGLRLIYFSYDVKMKEKGDIPEGYSVSREKKERFSLILESASTNQTSMYLCASSSFGTSGNPLNEQFFGPGTRLTVL.

The chain links TRBV27 to TRBJ2-5; no definite D call. The end of the DNA fits TRBJ2-7 better, so the J call may be wrong. The CDR3 runs to 13 residues. Per germline, CDR1 MNHEY and CDR2 SMNVEV (reference sequence). This CDR3 is CASSRDGNYEQYF. The CDR3 DNA is TGTGCCAGCAGTCGCGACGGAAACTACGAGCAGTACTTC.

V gene TRBV28 combines with J gene TRBJ1-3; D is unclear. The CDR3 is made up of 15 amino acids. V gave up 3 bases and J gave up 0 bases, with 9 bases separating them. CDR1 is MDHEN and CDR2 is SYDVKM in the germline V gene. CDR3 coding DNA: TGTGCCAGCAGTTTTCTACTTAGCTCTGGAAACACCATATATTTT. Its translation: CASSFLLSSGNTIYF.

The genes are TRBV27 and TRBJ2-2; 11 bases map to TRBD1. The CDR3 is 17 amino acids. V lost 5 bases, J lost 7 bases, and 12 bases stayed unmatched. Germline CDR1 reads MNHEY; CDR2 reads SMNVEV (reference sequence). The CDR3 sequence is CASSPDRGRPLVGELFF. The CDR3, as DNA: TGTGCCAGCAGTCCGGACAGGGGGCGCCCTCTTGTCGGGGAGCTGTTTTTT.

This chain connects TRBV27 to TRBJ2-7; 9 nucleotides align to TRBD1. Germline loops: CDR1 MNHEY, CDR2 SMNVEV (reference sequence). Trimming at V came to 7 bases and at J to 6 bases, leaving 4 bases not matched to a gene. This CDR3 region has 12 residues. In nucleotides, the CDR3 is TGTGCCAGCACCTCGACAGGGGGCGAGCAGTACTTC. Translating gives CASTSTGGEQYF.

CDR3 sequence (DNA): TGTGCCAGCAGCGCCCGACAGGGGGCGGACAATGAGCAGTTCTTC. Its translation is CASSARQGADNEQFF. The V call is TRBV7-3, the J call TRBJ2-1, with 10 bases matching TRBD1. The CDR3 runs to 15 residues. V was pared by 5 bases and J by 5 bases, with 6 bases of the junction left unmatched. Germline V gene data show CDR1 as SGHTA and CDR2 as FQGTGA.

This clone was recorded only once. The rearrangement uses TRBV11-2 and TRBJ2-1; 11 bases are a match to TRBD2. J was trimmed by 4 bases and V by 1 base; bases with no gene match: 0. Germline values: CDR1 SGHAT, CDR2 FQNNGV. This CDR3 comprises 15 residues. As DNA, the CDR3 is TGTGCCAGCAGCTTAGGACTAGCGGGATACAATGAGCAGTTCTTC. Translating it yields CASSLGLAGYNEQFF.